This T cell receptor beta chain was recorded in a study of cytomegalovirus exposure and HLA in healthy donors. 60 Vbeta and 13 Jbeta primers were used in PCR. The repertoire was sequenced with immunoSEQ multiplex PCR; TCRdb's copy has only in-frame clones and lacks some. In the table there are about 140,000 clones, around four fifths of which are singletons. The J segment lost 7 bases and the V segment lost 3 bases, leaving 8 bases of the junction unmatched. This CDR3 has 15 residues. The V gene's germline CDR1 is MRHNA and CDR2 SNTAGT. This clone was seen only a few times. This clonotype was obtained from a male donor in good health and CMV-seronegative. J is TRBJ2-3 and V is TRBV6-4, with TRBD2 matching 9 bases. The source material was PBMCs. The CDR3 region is CASSEEAGGPNTQYF. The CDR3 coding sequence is TGTGCCAGCAGTGAAGAGGCGGGGGGGCCGAATACGCAGTATTTT.